A single sample is the source of the 16 T cell receptor beta chains below, sequenced in a study of CD8+ T cells in alopecia areata. Treatment here: oral pan-JAK inhibitor, 5-10 mg twice daily. RNA was isolated and reverse transcribed to cDNA, the sequencing template. Some clones are missing from TCRdb's copy, which holds only in-frame ones; the method was immunoSEQ multiplex PCR. The sample lists about 160,000 clones; roughly two thirds were seen once. The sample was CD4+ T cells sorted from blood, taken at week 4, from a patient treated with tofacitinib. The receptors here all came from a human donor with alopecia areata.

In this sample, this clone turned up once. The V and J genes are TRBV5-1 and TRBJ2-5, with 8 bases fitting TRBD2. J gave up 4 bases and V 2 bases, and 7 bases lay outside the gene matches. The CDR3 is 15 amino acids. Germline-derived CDR1 and CDR2 are SGHRS and YFSETQ. CDR3 amino acids: CASSLPGLEAETQYF. In DNA form, the CDR3 reads TGCGCCAGCAGCTTACCGGGACTAGAGGCAGAGACCCAGTACTTC.

The chain uses TRBV15 and TRBJ1-1; D possibly corresponds to TRBD1 (6 bases). CDR1 is LNHNV and CDR2 is YYDKDF in the germline V gene (reference sequence). V was shortened by 0 bases and J by 1 base, with 9 bases between the two germline ends. The CDR3 covers 15 residues. The CDR3 spells CATSRDKGGNTEAFF. DNA of the CDR3: TGTGCCACCAGCAGAGATAAGGGGGGGAACACTGAAGCTTTCTTT.

The chain links TRBV15 to TRBJ2-5; 7 nucleotides line up with TRBD2. The length of the CDR3 is 16 residues. V trimming: 3 bases; J trimming: 1 base; junction bases outside the gene matches: 8. Germline V gene lookup returns CDR1 LNHNV and CDR2 YYDKDF (reference sequence). The CDR3 is CATSSGLAGVQETQYF. The CDR3 region has the DNA TGTGCCACCAGCAGTGGTTTGGCGGGGGTCCAAGAGACCCAGTACTTC.

The V gene is TRBV29-1, the J gene TRBJ2-1, with D perhaps matching TRBD2 (5 bases). Per the germline V gene, CDR1 is SQVTM and CDR2 is ANQGSEA. The CDR3 length is 13 residues. V was trimmed by 7 bases and J by 6 bases, leaving 16 bases between them. CDR3 DNA: TGCAGCGCTGACATCTCCCGGGGCAATGAGCAGTTCTTC. Protein: CSADISRGNEQFF.

The V call is TRBV15, the J call TRBJ2-2, with D possibly matching TRBD1 (6 bases). Germline V lookup: CDR1 LNHNV, CDR2 YYDKDF (reference sequence). CDR3 length: 17 amino acids. V shed 5 bases and J shed 3 bases, with 19 bases lying between them. The CDR3 spells CATSSVLGATYTGELFF. The CDR3 region has the DNA TGTGCCACCAGCTCGGTCTTGGGGGCTACTTACACCGGGGAGCTGTTTTTT.

The J gene is TRBJ2-7, the V gene TRBV30, with D possibly being TRBD2 (5 bases). The V end was cut by 1 base, the J end by 0 bases, with 7 bases between. Per germline, CDR1 GTSNPN and CDR2 SVGIG (reference sequence). The CDR3 loop spans 13 amino acids. The CDR3 DNA reads TGTGCCTGGAGTGCGGGGTACTCCTACGAGCAGTACTTC. Translating it yields CAWSAGYSYEQYF.

V gene TRBV5-1 combines with J gene TRBJ1-2; D ambiguous. Germline assignment: CDR1 SGHRS and CDR2 YFSETQ. The length of the CDR3 is 11 residues. The V end lost 7 bases, the J end lost 6 bases, and 10 bases lay between the germline ends. CDR3 DNA sequence: TGCGCCAGCCGACTCCTAGATGGCTACACCTTC. It is translated as CASRLLDGYTF.

J is TRBJ2-1 and V is TRBV14, with a possible D match to TRBD1 (5 bases). Trimming cost V 1 base and J 9 bases, with 10 bases left between them. CDR1 is SGHDN and CDR2 is FVKESK in the germline V gene. The CDR3 extends over 13 amino acids. The CDR3 loop reads CASSQGPGSEQFF. The DNA for the CDR3 is TGTGCCAGCAGCCAAGGTCCAGGGTCTGAGCAGTTCTTC.

The CDR3 protein is CSKRAGGPFNEQFF. CDR3 DNA: TGCAGCAAAAGGGCGGGGGGGCCTTTCAATGAGCAGTTCTTC. This chain connects TRBV29-1 to TRBJ2-1; 9 bases are a match to TRBD2. Germline CDR1 SQVTM, CDR2 ANQGSEA. Trimming removed 8 bases from V and 6 bases from J; junction bases left unmatched: 11. CDR3 length: 14 amino acids.

This clone was found a few times. In DNA form, the CDR3 reads TGCAGCGTTGAACTGGCGGCCAATCAGCCCCAGCATTTT. It translates to CSVELAANQPQHF. The V call is TRBV29-1, the J call TRBJ1-5; D not resolved. The CDR3 loop spans 13 amino acids. CDR1 SQVTM and CDR2 ANQGSEA come from the germline V gene. V lost 2 bases and J lost 3, with 8 bases in between.

The V and J genes are TRBV30 and TRBJ2-7; unclear D gene. The CDR3 runs 13 residues. V lost 2 bases to trimming and J lost 0 bases, with 8 bases between them. The V gene's germline CDR1 is GTSNPN and CDR2 SVGIG (reference sequence). CDR3 in amino acids: CAWSFGPSYEQYF. CDR3 in DNA: TGTGCCTGGAGTTTCGGGCCCTCCTACGAGCAGTACTTC.

Turning to this clone: Other DNA sequences in the sample encode the same CDR3. The rearrangement links TRBV30 to TRBJ2-5; D not certain. The germline V gene encodes CDR1 GTSNPN and CDR2 SVGIG (reference sequence). The CDR3 loop spans 12 amino acids. V lost 2 bases and J 1 base, leaving 5 bases between the germline ends. The CDR3 DNA sequence: TGTGCCTGGAGTCCATCCCAAGAGACCCAGTACTTC. It yields the protein CAWSPSQETQYF. The full variable domain, rest sourced from reference TRBV30 and TRBJ2-5, is SQTIHQWPATLVQPVGSPLSLECTVEGTSNPNLYWYRQAAGRGLQLLFYSVGIGQISSEVPQNLSASRPQDRQFILSSKKLLLSDSGFYLCAWSPSQETQYFGPGTRLLVL.

The chain is built from TRBV2 and TRBJ2-5; a weak D match, TRBD1 (5 bases). Trimming shortened V by 9 bases and J by 1 base, and 12 bases separated the two germline ends. CDR3 length: 13 residues. CDR1 SNHLY and CDR2 FYNNEI come from the germline V gene. The CDR3 DNA reads as TGTGCCAGATCGACAGTAAGCCAAGAGACCCAGTACTTC. Translated, it gives CARSTVSQETQYF.

This chain connects TRBV29-1 to TRBJ1-5; 9 bases map to TRBD1. Germline values: CDR1 SQVTM, CDR2 ANQGSEA. Trimming took 8 bases from V and 0 from J; bases not matched to a gene: 11. This CDR3 comprises 16 residues. The CDR3 reads CSPEGQGRYSNQPQHF. For the CDR3, the DNA is TGCAGCCCGGAAGGACAGGGGAGATATAGCAATCAGCCCCAGCATTTT.

This rearrangement joins TRBV30 to TRBJ2-5, with 10 bases matching TRBD1. This CDR3 region has 13 residues. CDR1 and CDR2 from the germline V gene are GTSNPN and SVGIG (reference sequence). The junction had 4 bases not matched to a gene; V was cut back by 3 bases and J by 6 bases. The CDR3 coding sequence is TGTGCCTGGAGCCCGACAGGGGGCAAGACCCAGTACTTC. This encodes CAWSPTGGKTQYF.

The CDR3 DNA follows: TGTGCCTGGGTTAGGGGCTCTAACACCGGGGAGCTGTTTTTT. Its translation: CAWVRGSNTGELFF. The rearrangement uses TRBV30 and TRBJ2-2, with D possibly matching TRBD1 (5 bases). Germline V gene data show CDR1 as GTSNPN and CDR2 as SVGIG (reference sequence). The CDR3 contains 14 residues. V shed 5 bases and J shed 2 bases, with 12 bases lying between them.